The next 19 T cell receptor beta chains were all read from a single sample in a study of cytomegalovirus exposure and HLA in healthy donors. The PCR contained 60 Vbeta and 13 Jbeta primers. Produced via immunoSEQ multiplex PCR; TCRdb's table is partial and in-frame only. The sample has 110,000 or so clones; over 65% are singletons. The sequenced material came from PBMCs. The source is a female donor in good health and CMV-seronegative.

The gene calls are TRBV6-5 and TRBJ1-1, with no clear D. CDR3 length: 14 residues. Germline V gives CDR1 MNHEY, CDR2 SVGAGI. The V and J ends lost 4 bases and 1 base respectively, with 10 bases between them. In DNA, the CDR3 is TGTGCCAGCAGTTCGGTACAGAGGAACACTGAAGCTTTCTTT. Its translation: CASSSVQRNTEAFF.

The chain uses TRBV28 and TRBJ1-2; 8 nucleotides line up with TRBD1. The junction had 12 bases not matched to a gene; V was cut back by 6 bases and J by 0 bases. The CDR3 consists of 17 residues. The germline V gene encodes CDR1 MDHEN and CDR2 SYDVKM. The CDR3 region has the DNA TGTGCCAGCAGCCCGGACAGGGTTGGGTCCCCTAACTATGGCTACACCTTC. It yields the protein CASSPDRVGSPNYGYTF.

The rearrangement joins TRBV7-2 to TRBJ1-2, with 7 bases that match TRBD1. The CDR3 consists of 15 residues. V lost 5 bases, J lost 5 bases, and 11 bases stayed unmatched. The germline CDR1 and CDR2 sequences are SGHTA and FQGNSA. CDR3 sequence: CASSPTGATFYGYTF. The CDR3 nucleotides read TGTGCCAGCAGCCCTACAGGGGCGACATTTTATGGCTACACCTTC.

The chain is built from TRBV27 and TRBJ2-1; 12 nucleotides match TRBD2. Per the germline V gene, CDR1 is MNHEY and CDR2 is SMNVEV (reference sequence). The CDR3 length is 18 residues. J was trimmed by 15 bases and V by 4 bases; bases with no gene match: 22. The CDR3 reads CASSSVPPRLAGEWVRFF. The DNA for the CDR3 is TGTGCCAGCAGTTCCGTTCCCCCCCGACTAGCGGGGGAATGGGTGAGGTTCTTC.

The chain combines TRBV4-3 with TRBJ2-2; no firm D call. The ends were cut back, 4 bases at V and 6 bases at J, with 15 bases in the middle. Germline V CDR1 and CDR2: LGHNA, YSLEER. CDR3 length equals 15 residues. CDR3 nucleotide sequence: TGCGCCAGCAGCCCTATGGAGTCGGCTGCCGGGGAGCTGTTTTTT. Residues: CASSPMESAAGELFF.

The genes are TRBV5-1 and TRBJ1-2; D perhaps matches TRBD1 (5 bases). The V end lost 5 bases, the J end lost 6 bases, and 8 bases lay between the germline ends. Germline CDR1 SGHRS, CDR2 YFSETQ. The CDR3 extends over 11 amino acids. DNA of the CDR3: TGCGCCAGCAGACGACAGAATGGCTACACCTTC. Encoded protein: CASRRQNGYTF.

The CDR3 DNA is TGTGCCAGCAGCTTGGACAGGGCTATAACGGAACTGTTTTTT. Protein: CASSLDRAITELFF. This chain links TRBV5-4 with TRBJ1-4, with TRBD1 as a possible D gene (6 bases). Germline CDR1 is SGHNT and CDR2 is YYREEE (reference sequence). V dropped 0 bases and J dropped 12 bases, with 15 bases sitting between them. The CDR3 runs 14 residues. The variable domain in full, with the rest retrieved from reference TRBV5-4 and TRBJ1-4, is ETGVTQSPTHLIKTRGQQVTLRCSSQSGHNTVSWYQQALGQGPQFIFQYYREEENGRGNFPPRFSGLQFPNYSSELNVNALELDDSALYLCASSLDRAITELFFGSGTQLSVL.

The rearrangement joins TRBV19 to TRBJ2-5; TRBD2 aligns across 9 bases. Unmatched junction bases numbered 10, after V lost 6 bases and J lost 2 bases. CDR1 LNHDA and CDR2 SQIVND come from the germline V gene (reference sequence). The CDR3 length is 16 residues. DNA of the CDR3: TGTGCCAGTAGCGGGCGGGGGGGCGTGGGGCAAGAGACCCAGTACTTC. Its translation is CASSGRGGVGQETQYF. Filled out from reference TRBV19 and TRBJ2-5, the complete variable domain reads DGGITQSPKYLFRKEGQNVTLSCEQNLNHDAMYWYRQDPGQGLRLIYYSQIVNDFQKGDIAEGYSVSREKKESFPLTVTSAQKNPTAFYLCASSGRGGVGQETQYFGPGTRLLVL.

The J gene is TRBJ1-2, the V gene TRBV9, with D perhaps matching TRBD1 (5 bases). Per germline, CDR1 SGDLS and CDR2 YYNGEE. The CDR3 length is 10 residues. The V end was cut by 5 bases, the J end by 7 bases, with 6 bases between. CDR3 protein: CASRGGGYTF. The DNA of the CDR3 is TGTGCCAGCAGGGGGGGTGGCTACACCTTC.

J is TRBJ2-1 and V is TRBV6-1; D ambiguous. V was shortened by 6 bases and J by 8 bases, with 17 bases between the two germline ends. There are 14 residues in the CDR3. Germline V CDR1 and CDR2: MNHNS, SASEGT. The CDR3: CASRATLAEDEQFF. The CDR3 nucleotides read TGTGCCAGCAGAGCGACCCTCGCAGAGGATGAGCAGTTCTTC.

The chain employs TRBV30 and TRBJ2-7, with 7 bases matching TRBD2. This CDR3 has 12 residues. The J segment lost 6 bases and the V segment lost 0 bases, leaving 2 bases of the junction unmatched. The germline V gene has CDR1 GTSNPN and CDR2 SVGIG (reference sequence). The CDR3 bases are TGTGCCTGGAGTGTCCCGGGGGGCGAGCAGTACTTC. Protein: CAWSVPGGEQYF.

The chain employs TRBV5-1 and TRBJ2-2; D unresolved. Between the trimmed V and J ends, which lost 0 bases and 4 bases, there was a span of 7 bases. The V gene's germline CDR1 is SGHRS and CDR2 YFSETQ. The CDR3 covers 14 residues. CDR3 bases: TGCGCCAGCAGCTTGGCTGGAGTCACCGGGGAGCTGTTTTTT. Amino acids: CASSLAGVTGELFF.

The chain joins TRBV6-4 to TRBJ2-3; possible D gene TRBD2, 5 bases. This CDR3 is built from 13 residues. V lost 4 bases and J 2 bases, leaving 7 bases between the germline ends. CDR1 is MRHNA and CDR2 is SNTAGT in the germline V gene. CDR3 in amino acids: CASSVDFTDTQYF. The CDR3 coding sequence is TGTGCCAGCAGTGTGGACTTCACAGATACGCAGTATTTT.

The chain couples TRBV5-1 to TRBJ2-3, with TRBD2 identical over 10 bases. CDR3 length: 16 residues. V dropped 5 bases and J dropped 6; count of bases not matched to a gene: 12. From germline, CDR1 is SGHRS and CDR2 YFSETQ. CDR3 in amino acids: CASRSTPSGGLDTQYF. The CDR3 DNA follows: TGCGCCAGCAGGTCAACCCCTAGCGGGGGATTGGATACGCAGTATTTT.

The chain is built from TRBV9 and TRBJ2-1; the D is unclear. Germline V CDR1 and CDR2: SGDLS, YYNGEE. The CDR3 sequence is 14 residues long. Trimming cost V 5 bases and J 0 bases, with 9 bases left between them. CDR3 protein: CASSTVSSYNEQFF. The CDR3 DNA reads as TGTGCCAGCAGTACCGTTAGCTCCTACAATGAGCAGTTCTTC.

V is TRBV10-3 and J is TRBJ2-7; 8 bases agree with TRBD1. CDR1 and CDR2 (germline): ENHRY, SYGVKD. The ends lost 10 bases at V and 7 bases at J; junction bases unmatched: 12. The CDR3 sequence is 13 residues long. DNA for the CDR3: TGTGCCACCTGGACAGGGCGCATGGGGGAGCAGTACTTC. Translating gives CATWTGRMGEQYF.

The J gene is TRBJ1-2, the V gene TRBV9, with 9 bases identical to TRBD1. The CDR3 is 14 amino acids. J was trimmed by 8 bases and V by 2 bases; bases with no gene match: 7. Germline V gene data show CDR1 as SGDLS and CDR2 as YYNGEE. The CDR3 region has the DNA TGTGCCAGCAGCGTCGGGACAGGGTGGCCCGGCTACACCTTC. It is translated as CASSVGTGWPGYTF. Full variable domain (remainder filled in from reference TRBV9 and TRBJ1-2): DSGVTQTPKHLITATGQRVTLRCSPRSGDLSVYWYQQSLDQGLQFLIQYYNGEERAKGNILERFSAQQFPDLHSELNLSSLELGDSALYFCASSVGTGWPGYTFGSGTRLTVV.

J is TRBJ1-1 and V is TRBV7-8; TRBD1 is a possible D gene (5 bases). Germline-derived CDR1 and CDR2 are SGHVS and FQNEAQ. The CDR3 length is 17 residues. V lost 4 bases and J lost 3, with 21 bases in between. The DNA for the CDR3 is TGTGCCAGCAGCTCCTCCCCCACGGGTTACAGGTACACTGAAGCTTTCTTT. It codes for CASSSSPTGYRYTEAFF.

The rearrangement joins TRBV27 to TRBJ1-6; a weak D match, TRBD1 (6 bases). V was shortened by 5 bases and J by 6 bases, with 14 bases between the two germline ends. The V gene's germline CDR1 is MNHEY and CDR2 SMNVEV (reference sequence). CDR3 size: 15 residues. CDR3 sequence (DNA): TGTGCCAGCAGTAAAAAGCCAGGGGTTAATTCACCCCTCCACTTT. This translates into CASSKKPGVNSPLHF.